Following are 11 T cell receptor beta chains from one sample sequenced in a study of T cells in Graves' hyperthyroidism and ophthalmopathy. RNA transcripts served as the template for amplifying TCR beta CDR3 regions. First-round RT-PCR targeting the TCR CDR3 was performed with the HTBI primer set. TCRdb redid the calling of the multiplex PCR reads with MiXCR, one entry per CDR3 protein. This sample has around 600,000 distinct CDR3 sequences, with 14% found just once. The specimen sequenced was blood. The receptors were gathered from a woman between 18 and 29 years old with Graves' ophthalmopathy.

This clonotype was detected ten times or more. The J gene is TRBJ2-7, the V gene TRBV20-1; a possible D gene is TRBD2 (9 bases). V lost 5 bases and J 2 bases, leaving 22 bases between the germline ends. This CDR3 region has 16 residues. Germline-derived CDR1 and CDR2 are DFQATT and SNEGSKA (reference sequence). In DNA, the CDR3 is TGCAGTGCTCACAGGGGGGGCCCTAGCGGGGCCTACGAGCAGTACTTC. This encodes CSAHRGGPSGAYEQYF.

There are many counts of this clonotype. The gene calls are TRBV29-1 and TRBJ2-5, with 11 bases fitting TRBD1. Germline CDR1 is SQVTM and CDR2 is ANQGSEA. The ends lost 8 bases at V and 5 bases at J; junction bases unmatched: 10. The CDR3 runs 14 residues. The CDR3 loop reads CSMVDRGRGETQYF. The CDR3 bases are TGCAGCATGGTGGACAGGGGGCGCGGGGAGACCCAGTACTTC.

Many counts were recorded for this clonotype. The chain joins TRBV15 to TRBJ2-1; D not resolved. Trimming shortened V by 1 base and J by 6 bases, and 16 bases separated the two germline ends. Germline V lookup: CDR1 LNHNV, CDR2 YYDKDF (reference sequence). This CDR3 region has 16 residues. Here the CDR3 reads CATSRVEERLSNEQFF. The CDR3 region has the DNA TGTGCCACCAGCAGAGTCGAGGAAAGGCTCAGCAATGAGCAGTTCTTC.

This clonotype was counted only a few times. This rearrangement joins TRBV7-2 to TRBJ1-3; D ambiguous. The V end lost 1 base, the J end lost 4 bases, and 11 bases lay between the germline ends. The CDR3 contains 15 residues. Germline CDR1 and CDR2: SGHTA and FQGNSA. In nucleotides, the CDR3 is TGTGCCAGCAGCTTAGGTCCTCCGGGAGGAAACACCATATATTTT. It codes for CASSLGPPGGNTIYF.

There are many counts of this clonotype. V and J are TRBV2 and TRBJ1-1; the D is unclear. The germline gives CDR1 SNHLY, CDR2 FYNNEI. The CDR3 has 13 residues. V lost 10 bases to trimming and J lost 5 bases, with 17 bases between them. CDR3 loop: CATQRQIGTEAFF. The CDR3 bases are TGTGCCACCCAGAGACAAATCGGGACTGAAGCTTTCTTT.

A note on this clonotype: The junction and the germline gene differ at one end; a read error may be behind it. The V call is TRBV5-4, the J call TRBJ2-5, with 10 bases lining up with TRBD2. The CDR3 runs to 15 residues. The V gene's germline CDR1 is SGHNT and CDR2 YYREEE (reference sequence). CDR3 region: CANSLTGLAEETQYF. The CDR3 bases are TGTGCCAACAGCTTGACTGGACTAGCGGAAGAGACCCAGTACTTC.

This clonotype came up many times. V and J are TRBV12-3 or TRBV12-4 and TRBJ2-3, with D uncertain. This CDR3 region has 15 residues. Between the trimmed V and J ends, which lost 6 bases and 0 bases, there was a span of 13 bases. Here the CDR3 DNA reads TGTGCCAGCAGGTTGATAAGTTCTAGCACAGATACGCAGTATTTT. As protein: CASRLISSSTDTQYF.

In this sample, this clonotype turned up a few times. This chain joins TRBV6-1 and TRBJ2-5, with TRBD1 identical over 7 bases. V lost 8 bases, J lost 2 bases, and 8 bases stayed unmatched. The CDR3 length is 14 residues. Looked up from germline, CDR1 is MNHNS and CDR2 is SASEGT. The CDR3 region has the DNA TGTGCCAGCTCATTACAGGGGAAACAAGAGACCCAGTACTTC. Amino acid sequence: CASSLQGKQETQYF.

In this sample, this clonotype turned up many times. V usage is TRBV7-9 and J usage is TRBJ2-1; D assignment may be TRBD1 or TRBD2 (8 bases each). Germline CDR1 SEHNR, CDR2 FQNEAQ (reference sequence). The CDR3 is made up of 16 amino acids. Deletions cut 4 bases from V and 7 bases from J, with 20 bases between. This CDR3 is CASSSRGQRERNEQFF. The CDR3 DNA sequence: TGTGCCAGCAGCTCCAGGGGGCAGCGGGAGAGGAATGAGCAGTTCTTC.

This clonotype came up many times. The V call is TRBV28, the J call TRBJ2-7; TRBD2 is a possible D gene (5 bases). The germline V gene encodes CDR1 MDHEN and CDR2 SYDVKM. The germline V and J ends were trimmed by 6 bases and 5 bases, with 17 bases remaining between them. The CDR3 totals 14 residues. The CDR3 region is CASSKGRGEDEQYF. The CDR3 bases are TGTGCCAGCAGCAAAGGCCGGGGAGAGGACGAGCAGTACTTC.

This clonotype was found many times. This chain connects TRBV7-2 to TRBJ1-1; 8 nucleotides agree with TRBD1. V lost 7 bases and J lost 1; bases outside the gene matches: 8. CDR1 and CDR2 from the germline V gene are SGHTA and FQGNSA. The length of the CDR3 is 15 residues. Written as DNA, the CDR3 is TGTGCCAGCACCCCAGGGGGCGCGGGGAACACTGAAGCTTTCTTT. This gives the protein CASTPGGAGNTEAFF.